One sample yielded the 5 T cell receptor beta chains listed below, sequenced in a study of control samples from healthy donors and cancer patients. The method was immunoSEQ multiplex PCR; TCRdb's version includes in-frame clones alone and lacks a portion of them. Among around 55,000 clones listed, over 75% were seen once. Sequencing was carried out using blood. The receptors here all came from a man aged 50 or older in good health.

The chain couples TRBV6-2 or TRBV6-3 to TRBJ2-3, with TRBD1 matching over 8 bases. The CDR3 is 14 residues long. The germline CDR1 and CDR2 sequences are MNHEY and SVGEGT. The V gene end was trimmed by 4 bases and the J gene end by 2 bases; junction bases not matched to a gene: 2. In DNA, the CDR3 is TGTGCCAGCAGTTGGGACAGGATCACAGATACGCAGTATTTT. It specifies CASSWDRITDTQYF.

The gene calls are TRBV7-9 and TRBJ2-7; 12 nucleotides line up with TRBD1. V dropped 2 bases and J dropped 6; count of bases not matched to a gene: 5. Germline assignment: CDR1 SEHNR and CDR2 FQNEAQ (reference sequence). CDR3 length: 15 amino acids. In nucleotides, the CDR3 is TGTGCCAGCAGCTTAAGGGACAGGGGGCGAATCGAGCAGTACTTC. Translation gives CASSLRDRGRIEQYF.

This clone was found a few times. This sequence joins TRBV24-1 and TRBJ2-3, with D possibly matching TRBD1 (6 bases). The CDR3 runs to 16 residues. CDR1 and CDR2 (germline): KGHDR, SFDVKD. V was cut by 0 bases and J by 1 base, with 10 bases left in between. The DNA of the CDR3 is TGTGCCACCAGTGATTTGGAGGGGGACCGCACAGATACGCAGTATTTT. The encoded protein is CATSDLEGDRTDTQYF.

The chain is built from TRBV6-4 and TRBJ2-1; TRBD2 matches at 13 bases. The V gene's germline CDR1 is MRHNA and CDR2 SNTAGT. CDR3 length: 16 amino acids. The V gene end was trimmed by 3 bases and the J gene end by 3 bases; junction bases not matched to a gene: 2. The DNA for the CDR3 is TGTGCCAGCAGTGAGACTAGCGGGAGGCACTACAATGAGCAGTTCTTC. Protein sequence: CASSETSGRHYNEQFF.

The genes are TRBV30 and TRBJ1-5, with D perhaps TRBD1 (5 bases). Germline-derived CDR1 and CDR2 are GTSNPN and SVGIG (reference sequence). Trimming removed 2 bases at V and 5 bases at J, with 16 bases between. The CDR3 contains 15 residues. The CDR3 spells CAWSSYGLGDQPQHF. In DNA form, the CDR3 reads TGTGCCTGGAGTTCCTACGGGTTGGGGGATCAGCCCCAGCATTTT.